The T cell receptor beta chain under discussion was sequenced for a study of blood T cell repertoires in COVID-19. On the study more broadly: Samples of COVID-19 (acute and convalescent) were obtained from the United States, Italy and Spain. T cells, B-cell-depleted T cells, or PBMCs provided the cDNA or gDNA that served as material.

There are 17 residues in the CDR3. CDR1 is MNHNY and CDR2 is SVGAGI in the germline V gene (reference sequence). V lost 5 bases to trimming and J lost 6 bases; unmatched junction nucleotides: 13. Source study methods: From reference gene primer amplification, estimates of nucleated cell counts were derived. Sequenced by immunoSEQ multiplex PCR; TCRdb stores in-frame clones only, minus some. That table furnishes V, J and clone size, whereas the DNA furnished D and trimming. The data contain about 120,000 clones, approximately 71% of them singletons. The sequenced sample consisted of peripheral blood. The chain combines TRBV6-6 with TRBJ1-5, with 10 bases fitting TRBD1. The sequence was collected from a human donor in a cohort sampled during active COVID-19. The DNA of the CDR3 is TGTGCCAGCAGTCCTAGACAGGGGGCCGAATCACGTCAGCCCCAGCATTTT. As protein: CASSPRQGAESRQPQHF.